This T cell receptor beta chain stems from a study of T cell responses to AZD1222 COVID-19 vaccine. Findings of the study overall: Dominant CD4 TCR responses targeted spike regions 160-218 and 743-854. Nearly half of unique spike-specific TCRs reportedly avoided B.1.351 and B.1.1.7 mutated regions. Repertoires were sampled only after the peak T cell response.

The data were produced by immunoSEQ multiplex PCR, yet TCRdb's version contains in-frame clones alone and is incomplete. This sample has fewer than 150,000 clones, with about nine tenths found just once. There are 15 residues in the CDR3. Germline-derived CDR1 and CDR2 are LNHDA and SQIVND (reference sequence). The ends were cut back, 3 bases at V and 0 bases at J, with 6 bases in the middle. As for this clone: The target antigen is unknown.

The chain is built from TRBV19 and TRBJ2-6; D is uncertain. Sample: peripheral blood, taken on day 0 of AZD1222 vaccination. This clonotype originated in an adult in good health. CDR3 loop: CASSMVLSGANVLTF. The CDR3 DNA sequence: TGTGCCAGTAGTATGGTACTCTCTGGGGCCAACGTCCTGACTTTC. Drawing the rest from reference TRBV19 and TRBJ2-6, the complete variable domain is DGGITQSPKYLFRKEGQNVTLSCEQNLNHDAMYWYRQDPGQGLRLIYYSQIVNDFQKGDIAEGYSVSREKKESFPLTVTSAQKNPTAFYLCASSMVLSGANVLTFGAGSRLTVL.